The 13 T cell receptor beta chains below all came from one sample that was sequenced in a study of coeliac disease. Sequenced by immunoSEQ multiplex PCR; TCRdb stores in-frame clones only, minus some. The table lists several thousand clones, around three fifths of them singletons, with approximately 9.8% in the top ten. Sequenced sample: intraepithelial lymphocytes from the gut. The receptors were gathered from a woman in her fifties or sixties with celiac disease.

The chain employs TRBV28 and TRBJ2-2; TRBD2 matches 10 bases. Germline values: CDR1 MDHEN, CDR2 SYDVKM. V was clipped by 6 bases and J by 4 bases; unmatched bases: 5. The CDR3 has 15 amino acids. This chain's CDR3 is CASRTSGAGTGELFF. In DNA, the CDR3 is TGTGCCAGCAGAACTAGCGGGGCGGGCACCGGGGAGCTGTTTTTT. The full variable domain, its missing parts supplied by reference TRBV28 and TRBJ2-2, is DVKVTQSSRYLVKRTGEKVFLECVQDMDHENMFWYRQDPGLGLRLIYFSYDVKMKEKGDIPEGYSVSREKKERFSLILESASTNQTSMYLCASRTSGAGTGELFFGEGSRLTVL.

V gene TRBV5-1 combines with J gene TRBJ2-1; 11 bases fit TRBD2. Germline V gene lookup returns CDR1 SGHRS and CDR2 YFSETQ. V was clipped by 0 bases and J by 6 bases; unmatched bases: 2. CDR3 length: 15 residues. The chain's CDR3 is CASSLVTSGVNEQFF. In DNA, the CDR3 is TGCGCCAGCAGCTTGGTGACTAGCGGGGTCAATGAGCAGTTCTTC.

V is TRBV4-3 and J is TRBJ1-5; 9 nucleotides line up with TRBD1. Looked up from germline, CDR1 is LGHNA and CDR2 is YSLEER. Germline trimming cut 3 bases from V and 11 bases from J; bases unmatched to any gene: 5. The CDR3 sequence is 13 residues long. CDR3 in amino acids: CASSQRTGEAQHF. The CDR3 coding sequence is TGCGCCAGCAGCCAGAGGACAGGGGAGGCCCAGCATTTT.

This chain uses TRBV27 with TRBJ1-3; maybe TRBD1 (5 bases). CDR1 is MNHEY, CDR2 SMNVEV, per germline (reference sequence). The CDR3 consists of 13 residues. V was cut by 7 bases and J by 0 bases, with 7 bases left in between. This CDR3 reads CASKTVSGNTIYF. The CDR3 DNA reads TGTGCCAGCAAGACAGTCTCTGGAAACACCATATATTTT.

The chain is built from TRBV15 and TRBJ2-7; the D gene is possibly TRBD1 (5 bases). Germline V gene data show CDR1 as LNHNV and CDR2 as YYDKDF (reference sequence). The ends were cut back, 0 bases at V and 5 bases at J, with 17 bases in the middle. The CDR3 spans 16 residues. The CDR3 nucleotides read TGTGCCACCAGCAGAGATGGTGCGGCAGGGATCAACGAGCAGTACTTC. This codes for CATSRDGAAGINEQYF.

The CDR3, as DNA: TGTGCCAGCAGTACGGGACTGGGTGAAGCTTTCTTT. Encoded protein: CASSTGLGEAFF. This chain links TRBV2 with TRBJ1-1, with a weak D call TRBD1 (5 bases). The CDR3 consists of 12 residues. The V end lost 5 bases, the J end lost 7 bases, and 11 bases lay between the germline ends. Germline CDR1 is SNHLY and CDR2 is FYNNEI. Full variable domain (outside the CDR3, taken from reference TRBV2 and TRBJ1-1): EPEVTQTPSHQVTQMGQEVILRCVPISNHLYFYWYRQILGQKVEFLVSFYNNEISEKSEIFDDQFSVERPDGSNFTLKIRSTKLEDSAMYFCASSTGLGEAFFGQGTRLTVV.

The V gene is TRBV7-8, the J gene TRBJ1-2; D remains unclear. Trimming cost V 1 base and J 4 bases, with 10 bases left between them. The CDR3 consists of 14 residues. Germline V gene data show CDR1 as SGHVS and CDR2 as FQNEAQ. DNA of the CDR3: TGTGCCAGCAGCTTAGAAACCAGGCTCTATGGCTACACCTTC. Translating it yields CASSLETRLYGYTF.

This clone was counted only a few times. V and J are TRBV13 and TRBJ1-1, with D possibly matching TRBD1 (5 bases). Germline V CDR1 and CDR2: PRHDT, FYEKMQ (reference sequence). Trimming took off 0 bases at V and 0 bases at J, with 17 bases between the two ends. This CDR3 has 18 amino acids. The DNA for the CDR3 is TGTGCCAGCAGCTTAGGCCAGTCGGGACTGGGGATGAACACTGAAGCTTTCTTT. It specifies CASSLGQSGLGMNTEAFF.

The chain links TRBV10-3 to TRBJ2-2, with TRBD2 matching over 14 bases. The CDR3 covers 16 residues. J was trimmed by 5 bases and V by 6 bases; bases with no gene match: 5. Germline lookup yields CDR1 ENHRY and CDR2 SYGVKD. The CDR3 here is CAIRPGLAGVTGELFF. The CDR3 DNA sequence: TGTGCCATCAGGCCGGGACTAGCGGGGGTGACCGGGGAGCTGTTTTTT.

The chain recombines TRBV28 with TRBJ2-7; possible D gene TRBD1, 6 bases. This CDR3 is 15 amino acids long. Trimming took 2 bases from V and 4 from J, leaving 15 bases between them. CDR1 and CDR2 (germline): MDHEN, SYDVKM. The CDR3 sequence is CASSLNHRAEYEQYF. DNA for the CDR3: TGTGCCAGCAGTTTAAACCACAGGGCAGAGTACGAGCAGTACTTC.

The rearrangement uses TRBV28 and TRBJ1-4; possible D gene TRBD1, 5 bases. The germline V gene encodes CDR1 MDHEN and CDR2 SYDVKM. Trimming took off 2 bases at V and 2 bases at J, with 6 bases between the two ends. The CDR3 contains 14 residues. The CDR3 reads CASSLAGTNEKLFF. CDR3 sequence (DNA): TGTGCCAGCAGTTTAGCAGGGACTAATGAAAAACTGTTTTTT.

The chain has TRBV11-2 and TRBJ2-3; 11 bases are a match to TRBD2. Germline values: CDR1 SGHAT, CDR2 FQNNGV. The trim removed 2 bases at V and 3 bases at J, leaving 7 bases unmatched. The CDR3 is 17 residues long. The CDR3 sequence is CASSLRTSGGSTDTQYF. The CDR3, as DNA: TGTGCCAGCAGCTTACGTACTAGCGGGGGATCGACAGATACGCAGTATTTT.

V and J are TRBV2 and TRBJ2-5; D may be TRBD1 (6 bases). Per the germline V gene, CDR1 is SNHLY and CDR2 is FYNNEI. The CDR3 runs to 12 residues. V lost 9 bases to trimming and J lost 3 bases, with 11 bases between them. CDR3 DNA: TGTGCCAGTTCGGACAGCGAAGAGACCCAGTACTTC. Residues: CASSDSEETQYF.